Described below is a single TCR beta chain sequence and its context. Its antigen is not identified. The data derive from a study of cytomegalovirus exposure and HLA in healthy donors. Whole-study results and caveats: What a later analysis reportedly showed was that an Asian-associated ancestry cluster had fewer N-insertions than the approximately 670-donor mean. It was reported that the classifier diagnosed cytomegalovirus status with high specificity and sensitivity in both the original and validation cohorts.

The study ran its PCR with 60 Vbeta and 13 Jbeta primers. Data came from immunoSEQ multiplex PCR; TCRdb stores just in-frame clones and leaves some out. The sample has about 150,000 clones, 80% to 85% seen once. The receptor was derived from a woman aged 25 to 39 in good health and CMV-seronegative. The sample taken for sequencing was PBMCs.

The CDR3, as DNA: TGTGCCAGCAGTGTTAGACAGGGGGGGATCGAGCAGTACTTC. Its protein is CASSVRQGGIEQYF. The chain combines TRBV2 with TRBJ2-7, with 9 bases fitting TRBD1. The junction had 7 bases not matched to a gene; V was cut back by 4 bases and J by 6 bases. CDR3 length: 14 residues. CDR1 SNHLY and CDR2 FYNNEI come from the germline V gene.